The rows below give T cell receptor beta chains drawn from one sample of a study of breast tumors, draining lymph nodes, adjacent tissues. TCRdb processed the multiplex PCR reads anew with MiXCR; each CDR3 protein has one entry. The sample has about 110,000 distinct CDR3 sequences, under 40% seen once. The sequenced sample was axillary lymph node tissue. These receptors all come from a female donor with breast cancer. Some clones in this sample may be carry-over from other donors' samples. Each CDR3 is given with its conserved first and last residue. D genes are given only for firm matches. Expanded clones get a size class; other rows say once, few or many, or leave the size out.

>TRBV7-3|-|many|TRBJ1-2
TGTGCCAGCAGCCCAGGAATGTCTGGCCTCGGAGGCTACACCTTC
CASSPGMSGLGGYTF
>TRBV10-1|-|few|TRBJ2-2
TGCGCCATCCCGAACTTTCAAAGACCCGGCGTGATGCTGAACACCGGGGAGCTGTTTTTT
CAIPNFQRPGVMLNTGELFF
>TRBV14|-|many|TRBJ2-3
TGTGCCAGCAGCAAAACAGATACGCAGTATTTT
CASSKTDTQYF
>TRBV10-1|-|-|TRBJ2-1
TGCGCCAGCAGTGAGACTAGCCAGGCCAATGAGCAGTTCTTC
CASSETSQANEQFF
>TRBV11-2|TRBD1|many|TRBJ2-2
TGTGCCAGCAGCCCGGACAGGGGATCCGGGGAGCTGTTTTTT
CASSPDRGSGELFF
>TRBV6-9|TRBD2|many|TRBJ2-3
TGTGCCAGCAGTCGGGGTAGCGGGGGAAGGTCAGATACGCAGTATTTT
CASSRGSGGRSDTQYF
>TRBV27|-|many|TRBJ1-3
TGTGCCAGCAGTCGGGACGGGCGTTTCTCTGGAAACACCATATATTTT
CASSRDGRFSGNTIYF
>TRBV27|-|many|TRBJ2-2
TGTGCCAGCAGGCCCGGGACAACGAACACCGGGGAGCTGTTTTTT
CASRPGTTNTGELFF
>TRBV7-2|TRBD1|many|TRBJ2-7
TGTGCCAGCAGCCCGGGACAGGTTTACGAGCAGTACTTC
CASSPGQVYEQYF
>TRBV5-5|TRBD1|-|TRBJ2-5
TGTGCCAGCAGCTTAACTGGGACAGATCAAGAGACCCAGTACTTC
CASSLTGTDQETQYF
>TRBV29-1|TRBD2|-|TRBJ2-3
TGCAGCGTTGCGATTGCGGGAGGCGCCACAGATACGCAGTATTTT
CSVAIAGGATDTQYF
>TRBV6-5|TRBD1|few|TRBJ2-6
TGTGCCAGCAGTCACTCGTTCTTACTATCGACAGGGGGCTACTCTGGGGCCAACGTCCTGACTTTC
CASSHSFLLSTGGYSGANVLTF
>TRBV2|-|-|TRBJ2-7
TGTGCCAGCAGTCGACTAGGGCTCGACGAGCAGTACTTC
CASSRLGLDEQYF
>TRBV6-5|TRBD1|many|TRBJ1-4
TGTGCCAGCACCAACAGGGGGGCTAATGAAAAACTGTTTTTT
CASTNRGANEKLFF
>TRBV25-1|-|-|TRBJ2-5
TGTGAAAAGGACCAAGAGACCCAGTACTTC
CEKDQETQYF
>TRBV10-2|-|-|TRBJ1-2
TGCGCCAGCAAGGGGGGATTACAAGGCTACACCTTC
CASKGGLQGYTF
>TRBV18|-|many|TRBJ2-2
TGTGCCAGCTCACGTCTGCGGGGAACCGGGGAGCTGTTTTTT
CASSRLRGTGELFF
>TRBV28|-|many|TRBJ2-7
TGTGCCAGCAGTTTGAGTGCCGGGGCGGAGGCCTTC
CASSLSAGAEAF
>TRBV2|-|many|TRBJ1-5
TGTGCCAGCAGTGGGGCGATGGGCAATCAGCCCCAGCATTTT
CASSGAMGNQPQHF
>TRBV29-1|-|-|TRBJ2-7
TGCAGCGGGGGGACAAGCTCCTACGAGCAGTACTTC
CSGGTSSYEQYF
>TRBV7-9|-|many|TRBJ2-7
TGTGCCAGCAGCTTAGCGGTTATCAGGAGCAGAACCTACGAGCAGTACTTC
CASSLAVIRSRTYEQYF
>TRBV5-6|-|many|TRBJ1-2
TGTGCCAGCAGCTTGGCCCGGACGGTGAACTATGGCTACACCTTC
CASSLARTVNYGYTF
>TRBV7-8|-|-|TRBJ2-3
-
CASSFYICSASNGQGFSDTQYF
>TRBV20-1|TRBD1|once|TRBJ2-1
TGCAGTGCTAGAGGGGGACAGGGGGACAACAATGAGCAGTTCTTC
CSARGGQGDNNEQFF
>TRBV7-3|TRBD1|many|TRBJ2-3
TGTGCCAGCAGCGTAGGGGGCTCCACAGATACGCAGTATTTT
CASSVGGSTDTQYF
>TRBV7-9|-|many|TRBJ2-2
TGTGCCAGTATGGTCAGCGCGAACACCGGGGAGCTGTTTTTT
CASMVSANTGELFF
>TRBV9|TRBD2|-|TRBJ2-1
TGTGCCAGCAGCAGTAGCGGGGGGTACTACAATGAGTCGTTCTTC
CASSSSGGYYNESFF
>TRBV6-5|TRBD1|-|TRBJ1-1
TGTGCCAGCACCCACGGTCTCGGGACAGCAGAAGCTTTCTTT
CASTHGLGTAEAFF
>TRBV18|TRBD1|many|TRBJ1-2
TGTGCCAGCTCATTACAGGGGGCCCAAACCTATGGCTACACCTTC
CASSLQGAQTYGYTF
>TRBV5-5|-|few|TRBJ2-1
TGTGCCAGCAGCCTTCTTAGCGCGAGGTCCTACAATGAGCAGTTCTTC
CASSLLSARSYNEQFF
>TRBV11-2|TRBD2|many|TRBJ2-7
TGTGCCAGCAGCCTAACTACTAGCGGGAGCTACGAGCAGTACTTC
CASSLTTSGSYEQYF
>TRBV5-1|TRBD2|many|TRBJ2-1
TGCGCCAGCAGCTTGGACGTCAGGAGCGGGAGGGGTTACAATGAGCAGTTCTTC
CASSLDVRSGRGYNEQFF
>TRBV18|TRBD2|few|TRBJ2-1
TGTGCCAGCTCACCAGGACTAGCGGGAGGTTCTTACAATGAGCAGTTCTTC
CASSPGLAGGSYNEQFF
>TRBV7-6|-|many|TRBJ2-5
TGTGCCAGCAGCCCCATGGGGCCGAAGGAGACCCAGTACTTC
CASSPMGPKETQYF
>TRBV5-1|TRBD2|many|TRBJ2-1
TGCGCCAGCAGCTTGGATGCGGGAGGATTGAATGAGCAGTTCTTC
CASSLDAGGLNEQFF
>TRBV5-1|-|many|TRBJ2-7
TGCGCCAGCAGTGGGGTAGGGGTAATCGGTGAGCAGTACTTC
CASSGVGVIGEQYF
>TRBV5-1|-|-|TRBJ1-4
TGCGCCAGCAGCTTGGATGGGGGGCCCTCAGAACTGTTTTTT
CASSLDGGPSELFF
>TRBV4-3|-|-|TRBJ1-3
TGCGCCAGCAGCCAAGATCCCCAGGGGAACACCATATATTTT
CASSQDPQGNTIYF
>TRBV2|TRBD2|many|TRBJ2-5
TGTGCCAGCAGTCGAGGGTTAGCGGGCGCGGGAGAGACCCAGTACTTC
CASSRGLAGAGETQYF
>TRBV9|-|medium-sized|TRBJ2-5
TGCGCCAGCAGCCCGAACCAAGAGACCCAGTACTTC
CASSPNQETQYF
>TRBV7-2|-|-|TRBJ1-5
TGTGCCAGCAGCTTAGGCAAAAAGCGGCCCCAGCATTTT
CASSLGKKRPQHF
>TRBV6-6|TRBD1|many|TRBJ1-2
TGTGCCAGCAGTACAGGGGGGCTGATCGATAACTATGGCTACACCTTC
CASSTGGLIDNYGYTF
>TRBV9|-|many|TRBJ2-5
TGTGCCAGCAGCGCTTTACAGGGAAGGGAGACCCAGTCCTTC
CASSALQGRETQSF
>TRBV5-1|TRBD1|few|TRBJ2-7
TGCGCCAGTACGACAGGGGGTACCTACGAGCAGTACTTC
CASTTGGTYEQYF
>TRBV4-2|-|many|TRBJ1-3
TGTGCCAGCAGCCCCAGTTTATTCACCTCTGGAAACACCATATATTTT
CASSPSLFTSGNTIYF
>TRBV10-3|-|-|TRBJ1-4
TGTGCCATCAGTGAAGGAACAGCAACTAATGAAAAACTGTTTTTT
CAISEGTATNEKLFF
>TRBV20-1|TRBD1|many|TRBJ2-3
TGCAGTGCTGGACAGGGGGCAGATACGCAGTATTTT
CSAGQGADTQYF
>TRBV27|-|many|TRBJ2-7
TGTGCCAGCAGTTTGGGGGCGACGATCGCAGGGGAGCAGTACTTC
CASSLGATIAGEQYF
>TRBV7-6|-|-|TRBJ2-1
TGTGCCAGCAGCTTAGAGTCTGCCTACAATGAGCAGTTCTTC
CASSLESAYNEQFF
>TRBV7-8|-|many|TRBJ1-5
TGTGCCAGCAGCCCCCGACTCCCCGGCGGCAATCAGCCCCAGCATTTT
CASSPRLPGGNQPQHF